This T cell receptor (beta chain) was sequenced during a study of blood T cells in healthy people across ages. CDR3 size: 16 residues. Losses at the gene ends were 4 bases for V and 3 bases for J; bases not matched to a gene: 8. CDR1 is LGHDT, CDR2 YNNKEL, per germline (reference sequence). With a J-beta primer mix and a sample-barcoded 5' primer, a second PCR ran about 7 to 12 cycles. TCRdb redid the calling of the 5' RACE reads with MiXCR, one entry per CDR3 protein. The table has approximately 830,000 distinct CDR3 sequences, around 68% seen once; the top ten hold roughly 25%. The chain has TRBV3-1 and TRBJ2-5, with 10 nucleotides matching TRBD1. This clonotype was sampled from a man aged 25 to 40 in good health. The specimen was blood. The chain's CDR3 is CASSRVRQGAEETQYF. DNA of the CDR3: TGTGCCAGCAGCCGTGTAAGACAGGGGGCGGAAGAGACCCAGTACTTC.